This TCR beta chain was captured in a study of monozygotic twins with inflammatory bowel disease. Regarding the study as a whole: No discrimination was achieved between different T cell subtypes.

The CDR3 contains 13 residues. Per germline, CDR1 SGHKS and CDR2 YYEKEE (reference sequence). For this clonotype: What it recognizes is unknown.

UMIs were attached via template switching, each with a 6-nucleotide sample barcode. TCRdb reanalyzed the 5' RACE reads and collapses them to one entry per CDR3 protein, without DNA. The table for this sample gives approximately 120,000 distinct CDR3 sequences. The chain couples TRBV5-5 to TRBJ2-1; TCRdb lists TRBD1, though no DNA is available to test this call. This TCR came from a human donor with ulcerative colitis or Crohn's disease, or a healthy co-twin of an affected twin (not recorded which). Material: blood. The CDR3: CASSLGHRAGQFF. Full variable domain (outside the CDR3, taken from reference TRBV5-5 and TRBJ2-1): DAGVTQSPTHLIKTRGQQVTLRCSPISGHKSVSWYQQVLGQGPQFIFQYYEKEERGRGNFPDRFSARQFPNYSSELNVNALLLGDSALYLCASSLGHRAGQFFGPGTRLTVL.